The rows below give T cell receptor beta chains drawn from one sample of a study of cytomegalovirus exposure and HLA in healthy donors. Libraries were prepared by immunoSEQ multiplex PCR; TCRdb keeps only in-frame clonotypes and omits some of them. The table shows roughly 120,000 clones, with around nine tenths occurring only once. The sequenced sample consisted of PBMCs. The receptor set was obtained from a man between 18 and 35 years old in good health and CMV-seropositive. Each CDR3 is given with its conserved first and last residue. The order of the fields is D gene, clone size, J gene, V gene, CDR3 DNA, CDR3 protein. The D gene is left open where the match is weak. Clone size appears in some rows only: once, few, many, or a class for an expanded clone.

>NA|NA|TRBJ2-3|TRBV5-4
TGTGCCAGCAGAAAGGACTACCGAAGCACAGATACGCAGTATTTT
CASRKDYRSTDTQYF
>TRBD1|NA|TRBJ2-2|TRBV11-2
TGTGCCAGCAGCCGGGGACAGACGAACACCGGGGAGCTGTTTTTT
CASSRGQTNTGELFF
>NA|NA|TRBJ1-1|TRBV5-4
TGTGCCAGCAGCCTAAGACAGGACCCTGAAGCTTTCTTT
CASSLRQDPEAFF
>NA|few|TRBJ1-6|TRBV14
TGTGCCAGCAGCCCTTCCTATAATTCACCCCTCCACTTT
CASSPSYNSPLHF
>NA|NA|TRBJ1-2|TRBV28
TGTGCCAGCAGTTTCGTACAGGAAGGTATTAGGAATGGCTACACCTTC
CASSFVQEGIRNGYTF
>TRBD1|NA|TRBJ1-2|TRBV29-1
TGCAGCGTTGATAAGCAGGGGGCTAACTATGGCTACACCTTC
CSVDKQGANYGYTF
>NA|NA|TRBJ1-6|TRBV11-3
TGTGCCAGCAGCTCCGGGCGGGAATCACCCCTCCACTTT
CASSSGRESPLHF
>NA|NA|TRBJ2-5|TRBV6-4
TGTGCCAGCGAGTGGGGAGAAGAGACCCAGTACTTC
CASEWGEETQYF
>TRBD1|once|TRBJ1-5|TRBV10-3
TGTGCCACCTCCGGGACAGGGGCCGCCCCAGGGGAGCAGCCCCAGCATTTT
CATSGTGAAPGEQPQHF
>NA|NA|TRBJ1-2|TRBV27
TGTGCCAGCAGTTTACAGGGTCACTATGGCTACACCTTC
CASSLQGHYGYTF
>NA|NA|TRBJ1-1|TRBV5-6
TGTGCCAGCAGCTTGGGAGGAGAAGCTTTCTTT
CASSLGGEAFF
>NA|NA|TRBJ1-2|TRBV29-1
TGCAGCGTTGGGGACAAGTTGGAATATGGCTACACCTTC
CSVGDKLEYGYTF
>TRBD2|NA|TRBJ2-5|TRBV7-7
TGTGCTAGCAGCGCCAGCGGGGAAGAGACCCAGTACTTC
CASSASGEETQYF
>NA|NA|TRBJ1-1|TRBV18
TGTGCCAGCTCACCGGGGCGGAGGAACACTGAAGCTTTCTTT
CASSPGRRNTEAFF
>TRBD2|once|TRBJ2-1|TRBV6-5
TGTGCCAGCAGTTCCATAGCGGGGAGGCGGTCGGGGCAGTTCTTC
CASSSIAGRRSGQFF
>TRBD1|NA|TRBJ1-3|TRBV18
TGTGCCAGCTCATCAACGGGACAGGGGTCTTCAGGAAACACCATATATTTT
CASSSTGQGSSGNTIYF
>NA|NA|TRBJ2-5|TRBV7-9
TGTGCCAGCAGCCGTGCGACTCTGGGGACCCAGTACTTC
CASSRATLGTQYF
>NA|NA|TRBJ2-5|TRBV15
TGTGCCACCAGCAGAGATGTGCGAGAGACCCAGTACTTC
CATSRDVRETQYF
>NA|NA|TRBJ1-2|TRBV10-3
TGTGCCATGTCATCGGGGGTCAACTATGGCTACACCTTC
CAMSSGVNYGYTF
>NA|NA|TRBJ1-2|TRBV19
TGTGCCAGTATCCAGACAGGAGCCTATGGCTACACCTTC
CASIQTGAYGYTF
>NA|NA|TRBJ1-5|TRBV19
TGTGCCAGTAGTATCTACCAGGGTATGAATCAGCCCCAGCATTTT
CASSIYQGMNQPQHF
>NA|NA|TRBJ2-7|TRBV11-2
TGTGCCAGCAGCCCCCAGGGCTACGAGCAGTACTTC
CASSPQGYEQYF
>NA|NA|TRBJ2-5|TRBV7-9
TGTGCCAGCAGCGATCCGGGCCAAGAGACCCAGTACTTC
CASSDPGQETQYF
>NA|few|TRBJ1-6|TRBV19
TGTGCCAGTACCCCTCTGGGGCTGGGGTCACCCCTCCACTTT
CASTPLGLGSPLHF
>TRBD1|NA|TRBJ2-7|TRBV6-5
TGTGCCAGCGGTAAAGACAGGGGTTCCTCTCGGGAGCAGTACTTC
CASGKDRGSSREQYF
>NA|NA|TRBJ2-3|TRBV10-2
TGCGCCAGCAGTACAATTACCATCCTCTCCACAGATACGCAGTATTTT
CASSTITILSTDTQYF
>NA|few|TRBJ2-1|TRBV2
TGTGCCAGCAGTGTTGGCACCCTCTCCTACAATGAGCAGTTCTTC
CASSVGTLSYNEQFF
>NA|NA|TRBJ1-4|TRBV27
NA
CASSSSGWGHGTGSNEKLFF
>NA|NA|TRBJ1-1|TRBV9
TGTGCCAGCAGCGTAGCTTTGGGGGGGCCATTCACAATGAACACTGAAGCTTTCTTT
CASSVALGGPFTMNTEAFF
>NA|NA|TRBJ2-1|TRBV15
TGTGCCACCAGCGTACGCGGGACCTACAATGAGCAGTTCTTC
CATSVRGTYNEQFF
>NA|NA|TRBJ1-5|TRBV7-2
TGTGCCAGCAGCCTCGACAGAGGTCAGCCCCAGCATTTT
CASSLDRGQPQHF
>NA|NA|TRBJ2-3|TRBV4-2
TGTGCCAGCAGCCAACCTGAAGCAGGGGCCACAGATACGCAGTATTTT
CASSQPEAGATDTQYF
>TRBD2|NA|TRBJ2-3|TRBV11-3
TGTGCCAGCAGCTTGGCGCGGGGGGGCCCAGATACGCAGTATTTT
CASSLARGGPDTQYF
>NA|NA|TRBJ1-2|TRBV15
TGTGCCACCAGCAGAGACAAAAACTATGGCTACACCTTC
CATSRDKNYGYTF
>NA|few|TRBJ2-7|TRBV18
TGTGCCAGCTCACCCAGCCTAGAGGCTATCTACGAGCAGTACTTC
CASSPSLEAIYEQYF
>TRBD1|NA|TRBJ1-2|TRBV28
TGTGCCAGCAGTCGGGACAGGGGGCGCAGGGGCTACACCTTC
CASSRDRGRRGYTF
>NA|NA|TRBJ1-1|TRBV6-1
TGTGCCAGCAGGCTGGGCATTTACACTGAAGCTTTCTTT
CASRLGIYTEAFF
>NA|few|TRBJ2-7|TRBV7-6
TGTGCCAGCAGCCCGACAGGTTACGAGCAGTACTTC
CASSPTGYEQYF
>TRBD1|NA|TRBJ2-7|TRBV6-1
TGTGCCAGCACCACTCCGCGAGGGGGCGAGTACGAGCAGTACTTC
CASTTPRGGEYEQYF
>TRBD1|NA|TRBJ2-7|TRBV2
TGTGCCAGCAGTCCCCTCTCGGACAGGGCCTACGAGCAGTACTTC
CASSPLSDRAYEQYF
>NA|few|TRBJ1-5|TRBV6-4
TGTGCCAGCAGCCCAGGGGTAGGAAGTCAGCCCCAGCATTTT
CASSPGVGSQPQHF
>NA|NA|TRBJ2-1|TRBV6-1
TGTGCCAGCAGTGAAACCGGCAATGAGCAGTTCTTC
CASSETGNEQFF
>TRBD2|NA|TRBJ2-5|TRBV7-2
TGTGCCAGCAGCTTACTAGCGGGACAAGAGACCCAGTACTTC
CASSLLAGQETQYF
>TRBD1|NA|TRBJ1-2|TRBV6-6
TGTGCCAGCAGTTACAAGGCAGGGGGAGCTCGCTATGGCTACACCTTC
CASSYKAGGARYGYTF
>TRBD1|NA|TRBJ2-1|TRBV11-2
TGTGCCAGCAGCTTAATATGGGTGGGGACAGGATCCTACAATGAGCAGTTCTTC
CASSLIWVGTGSYNEQFF
>NA|NA|TRBJ2-3|TRBV7-8
TGTGCCAGCAGCTTAGCTCTGGTTGGGGGCTTGCTTGACGTGGCGCAGTATTTT
CASSLALVGGLLDVAQYF
>NA|NA|TRBJ1-6|TRBV5-8
TGTGCCAGCAGCTTGCCAGGGAACCCCTCACCCCTCCACTTT
CASSLPGNPSPLHF
>NA|NA|TRBJ2-7|TRBV28
TGTGCCAGCAGTTTAGCGGACATCCTAGCGATCGAGCAGTACTTC
CASSLADILAIEQYF
>NA|NA|TRBJ1-1|TRBV28
TGTGCCAGCAGCCACGGGGGGGATGGGAACACTGAAGCTTTCTTT
CASSHGGDGNTEAFF
>TRBD1|NA|TRBJ1-5|TRBV5-6
TGTGCCAGCAGCGCCTGGACAGGGGTTGGCCAGCCCCAGCATTTT
CASSAWTGVGQPQHF
>TRBD2|few|TRBJ2-3|TRBV4-2
TGTGCCAGCAGCCTTGAACGGGGGGGCACAGATACGCAGTATTTT
CASSLERGGTDTQYF
>NA|NA|TRBJ1-2|TRBV28
TGTGCCAGCAACCCCGAGGGGGTTGCTAACTATGGCTACACCTTC
CASNPEGVANYGYTF
>TRBD1|NA|TRBJ2-1|TRBV6-5
TGTGCCAGCAGTTCGGGACAGAGAATCTACAATGAGCAGTTCTTC
CASSSGQRIYNEQFF
>NA|NA|TRBJ1-5|TRBV6-1
TGTGCCAGCAGTCCCCGCCAGGGCGGTCAGCCCCAGCATTTT
CASSPRQGGQPQHF
>TRBD1|NA|TRBJ1-6|TRBV5-1
TGCGCCAGCAGCTTTCAGGGGGCTTCTTTGGATTCACCCCTCCACTTT
CASSFQGASLDSPLHF
>NA|few|TRBJ2-2|TRBV19
TGTGCCAGTAGTATCCCTGGCGGGGCAATCGGGGAGCTGTTTTTT
CASSIPGGAIGELFF
>NA|NA|TRBJ1-6|TRBV2
TGTGCCAGCCAACTTATCCCTGCGGGGTCACCCCTCCACTTT
CASQLIPAGSPLHF
>NA|NA|TRBJ1-6|TRBV7-2
TGTGCCAGCAGCGAACCCTGGGGCTCACCCAGGTATAATTCACCCCTCCACTTT
CASSEPWGSPRYNSPLHF
>NA|NA|TRBJ2-2|TRBV23-1
TGCGCCAGCAGTCCTCCCTTCATGAGAGGGCCGTTAAACACCGGGGAGCTGTTTTTT
CASSPPFMRGPLNTGELFF